This entry lists 11 T cell receptor beta chains sequenced from one sample in a study of T cells in Graves' hyperthyroidism and ophthalmopathy. TCR beta CDR3 sequences were amplified from RNA transcripts. TCR CDR3 underwent first-round RT-PCR with the HTBI primer set. TCRdb analysed the multiplex PCR reads with MiXCR anew, one entry per CDR3 protein. The sample shows 350,000 or so distinct CDR3 sequences, around 20% of them seen only once. Sequenced input: blood. The origin of the receptors is a woman between 45 and 65 years old with Graves' hyperthyroidism.

In its sample, this clonotype was seen many times. This chain links TRBV9 with TRBJ1-1; 7 bases align to TRBD1. The CDR3 runs to 15 residues. CDR1 SGDLS and CDR2 YYNGEE come from the germline V gene. Losses at the gene ends were 0 bases for V and 2 bases for J; bases not matched to a gene: 4. Here the CDR3 reads CASSVVQGDNTEAFF. Here the CDR3 DNA reads TGTGCCAGCAGCGTAGTGCAGGGGGACAACACTGAAGCTTTCTTT.

The table lists this clonotype with many counts. The chain uses TRBV28 and TRBJ1-1, with no clear D. This CDR3 has 11 amino acids. CDR1 MDHEN and CDR2 SYDVKM come from the germline V gene. Between the trimmed V and J ends, which lost 2 bases and 10 bases, there was a span of 8 bases. The CDR3: CASSLDASAFF. The DNA for the CDR3 is TGTGCCAGCAGTTTAGACGCGTCAGCTTTCTTT.

The chain employs TRBV2 and TRBJ2-1; TRBD2 matches 8 bases. Germline-derived CDR1 and CDR2 are SNHLY and FYNNEI. This CDR3 is 14 amino acids long. Losses at the gene ends were 10 bases for V and 2 bases for J; bases not matched to a gene: 7. For the CDR3, the DNA is TGTGCCATCAATATCGGGAGGGCCTACAATGAGCAGTTCTTC. This gives the protein CAINIGRAYNEQFF.

This clonotype was counted between two and nine times. In DNA form, the CDR3 reads TGTGCCATCAGTGAGAACCCGATGCAGGCCGCGGGGTCGCATGAGCAGTTCTTC. Translation: CAISENPMQAAGSHEQFF. The chain is built from TRBV10-3 and TRBJ2-1; TRBD2 is a possible D gene (6 bases). Germline CDR1 and CDR2: ENHRY and SYGVKD. The CDR3 sequence is 18 residues long. V lost 2 bases and J 8 bases, leaving 25 bases between the germline ends.

This clonotype was observed at least ten times. The chain combines TRBV12-3 or TRBV12-4 with TRBJ2-1; no firm D call. CDR3 length equals 13 residues. V lost 7 bases to trimming and J lost 4 bases, with 11 bases between them. The DNA for the CDR3 is TGTGCCAGCACCAAAGCTCGGTACAATGAGCAGTTCTTC. Amino acid sequence: CASTKARYNEQFF.

This clonotype was counted ten times or more. The chain recombines TRBV19 with TRBJ2-7, with TRBD2 matching 11 bases. With V trimmed by 6 bases and J by 3 bases, 7 bases remained unmatched. The CDR3 covers 15 residues. Germline V CDR1 and CDR2: LNHDA, SQIVND (reference sequence). CDR3 in amino acids: CASSAQTSGNYEQYF. The CDR3 nucleotides read TGTGCCAGTAGCGCTCAGACTAGCGGGAACTACGAGCAGTACTTC. Full variable domain (remainder filled in from reference TRBV19 and TRBJ2-7): DGGITQSPKYLFRKEGQNVTLSCEQNLNHDAMYWYRQDPGQGLRLIYYSQIVNDFQKGDIAEGYSVSREKKESFPLTVTSAQKNPTAFYLCASSAQTSGNYEQYFGPGTRLTVT.

This clonotype showed up many times. V usage is TRBV6-1 and J usage is TRBJ2-7, with D uncertain. Trimming left V 2 bases short and J 2 bases short, with 13 bases between. Germline V gives CDR1 MNHNS, CDR2 SASEGT. The CDR3 is 15 amino acids. The CDR3 spells CASSEREGVTYEQYF. The CDR3 nucleotides are TGTGCCAGCAGTGAAAGGGAAGGCGTTACCTACGAGCAGTACTTC.

This clonotype showed up many times. The V and J genes are TRBV3-1 and TRBJ2-3, with TRBD2 matching 9 bases. Germline CDR1 is LGHDT and CDR2 is YNNKEL (reference sequence). V lost 2 bases to trimming and J lost 3 bases; unmatched junction nucleotides: 3. The CDR3 totals 15 residues. The CDR3 reads CASSQISGRTDTQYF. In nucleotides, the CDR3 is TGTGCCAGCAGCCAAATTAGCGGGAGAACAGATACGCAGTATTTT.

This clonotype was seen ten or more times. The chain recombines TRBV6-2 or TRBV6-3 with TRBJ2-5, with D possibly TRBD1 on 6 matching bases. The length of the CDR3 is 15 residues. Germline CDR1 is MNHEY and CDR2 is SVGEGT. V shed 2 bases and J shed 2 bases, with 12 bases lying between them. CDR3 in amino acids: CASSYTAGVQETQYF. In DNA form, the CDR3 reads TGTGCCAGCAGTTACACCGCAGGGGTACAAGAGACCCAGTACTTC.

This clonotype was detected many times. The V gene is TRBV7-9, the J gene TRBJ2-2; D call uncertain. V lost 4 bases to trimming and J lost 5 bases, with 8 bases between them. Germline loops: CDR1 SEHNR, CDR2 FQNEAQ (reference sequence). The CDR3 has 13 amino acids. The CDR3 DNA reads as TGTGCCAGCAGCTCGTTGAAAACCGGGGAGCTGTTTTTT. Translating gives CASSSLKTGELFF.

The chain uses TRBV28 and TRBJ2-1; 11 bases map to TRBD2. After removal of 7 bases from V and 7 bases from J, the junction contained 18 bases not matched to a gene. CDR1 MDHEN and CDR2 SYDVKM come from the germline V gene. The CDR3 length is 18 residues. Here the CDR3 reads CASTNWGLAAIRSNEQFF. CDR3 DNA sequence: TGTGCCAGCACCAACTGGGGACTAGCGGCTATAAGAAGTAATGAGCAGTTCTTC.